The 22 T cell receptor beta chains below were found in one sample sequenced in a study of immune evolution from preneoplasia to lung adenocarcinoma. TCRdb's copy holds only in-frame clones and misses some; the assay was immunoSEQ multiplex PCR. The sample has some 4,000 clones, roughly 80% seen once. The specimen was FFPE minimally invasive lung adenocarcinoma tissue. The source of these receptors is a person aged 65 to 85 with lung adenocarcinoma.

J is TRBJ2-5 and V is TRBV5-8; the D gene is possibly TRBD2 (6 bases). The CDR3 sequence is 13 residues long. CDR1 is SGHTS, CDR2 YDEGEE, per germline. V was shortened by 2 bases and J by 4 bases, with 9 bases between the two germline ends. This CDR3 is CASSLAGGETQYF. The DNA for the CDR3 is TGTGCCAGCAGCTTAGCGGGCGGAGAGACCCAGTACTTC.

This chain connects TRBV5-1 to TRBJ1-1; 8 bases align to TRBD1. CDR3 size: 13 residues. Germline values: CDR1 SGHRS, CDR2 YFSETQ. V shed 2 bases, J shed 4 bases, and the junction held 1 base outside the gene matches. Written as DNA, the CDR3 is TGCGCCAGCAGCTTTGACAGGGGCACTGAAGCTTTCTTT. The encoded protein is CASSFDRGTEAFF.

CDR3 in DNA: TGTGCCAGCAGCTCCGGCAGTCCGAGTTACAATGAGCAGTTCTTC. Translated: CASSSGSPSYNEQFF. The V and J genes are TRBV7-3 and TRBJ2-1; D is undetermined. V gave up 4 bases and J gave up 4 bases, with 14 bases separating them. The CDR3 is 15 residues long. Germline CDR1 is SGHTA and CDR2 is FQGTGA.

The chain employs TRBV5-5 and TRBJ2-5, with 10 positions matching TRBD1. The CDR3 totals 13 residues. V was clipped by 3 bases and J by 4 bases; unmatched bases: 0. The germline V gene has CDR1 SGHKS and CDR2 YYEKEE (reference sequence). The CDR3 protein is CASSWDRGETQYF. CDR3 in DNA: TGTGCCAGCAGCTGGGACAGGGGAGAGACCCAGTACTTC.

The rearrangement links TRBV14 to TRBJ2-7, with D possibly TRBD1 on 6 matching bases. The CDR3 consists of 13 residues. V was cut by 4 bases and J by 6 bases, with 13 bases left in between. Germline V gene sequence: CDR1 SGHDN, CDR2 FVKESK. For the CDR3, the DNA is TGTGCCAGCAGCCTAATCACAGGGAGCGAGCAGTACTTC. It encodes CASSLITGSEQYF.

This clone showed up just once. The chain couples TRBV7-9 to TRBJ2-1, with D maybe TRBD2 (6 bases). V lost 5 bases to trimming and J lost 13 bases, with 15 bases between them. The CDR3 runs 12 residues. Looked up from germline, CDR1 is SEHNR and CDR2 is FQNEAQ (reference sequence). The CDR3 here is CASSDNSGTQFF. DNA for the CDR3: TGTGCCAGCAGCGACAATAGCGGAACCCAGTTCTTC. The variable domain in full, with the rest retrieved from reference TRBV7-9 and TRBJ2-1, is DTGVSQNPRHKITKRGQNVTFRCDPISEHNRLYWYRQTLGQGPEFLTYFQNEAQLEKSRLLSDRFSAERPKGSFSTLEIQRTEQGDSAMYLCASSDNSGTQFFGPGTRLTVL.

V usage is TRBV5-4 and J usage is TRBJ1-2; D possibly corresponds to TRBD1 (5 bases). This CDR3 is built from 12 residues. The germline V gene has CDR1 SGHNT and CDR2 YYREEE (reference sequence). V was shortened by 4 bases and J by 8 bases, with 12 bases between the two germline ends. The CDR3 here is CASSQDIYGYTF. The CDR3, as DNA: TGTGCCAGCAGCCAGGACATTTACGGCTACACCTTC.

This sequence joins TRBV11-2 and TRBJ2-7, with TRBD1 as a possible D gene (5 bases). Germline loops: CDR1 SGHAT, CDR2 FQNNGV. Trimming stripped 2 bases from V and 12 bases from J, with 17 bases between. CDR3 length equals 13 residues. The CDR3 nucleotides are TGTGCCAGCAGCTTATTCCCCCAACAGGAACGGTACTTC. Translated, it gives CASSLFPQQERYF.

J is TRBJ1-2 and V is TRBV28, with D uncertain. Germline assignment: CDR1 MDHEN and CDR2 SYDVKM. This CDR3 comprises 12 residues. The ends were cut back, 6 bases at V and 8 bases at J, with 13 bases in the middle. The CDR3 DNA reads as TGTGCCAGCAGGCCGAAAATGAGAGGCTACACCTTC. Translation: CASRPKMRGYTF.

Concerning this clone: Relative to the germline gene, one junction end is altered; a read error may explain this. The chain has TRBV5-1 and TRBJ2-1; 9 nucleotides line up with TRBD2. From germline, CDR1 is SGHRS and CDR2 YFSETQ. The CDR3 is 14 amino acids. This CDR3 is CASNERGAYNEQFF. Written as DNA, the CDR3 is TGCGCCAGCAACGAGCGGGGGGCCTATAATGAGCAGTTCTTC.

This chain links TRBV5-1 with TRBJ1-1; tentatively, D is TRBD1 (5 bases). Trimming took 2 bases from V and 3 from J, leaving 11 bases between them. The CDR3 loop spans 14 amino acids. The germline gives CDR1 SGHRS, CDR2 YFSETQ. The CDR3 nucleotides are TGCGCCAGCAGCTTCCAGGGATCTGACACTGAAGCTTTCTTT. Translated: CASSFQGSDTEAFF.

In its sample, this clone was seen once. This chain links TRBV21-1 with TRBJ2-5; no DNA check was done on the table's D call, TRBD1. TRBV21-1 is shown as a pseudogene. The CDR3 covers 15 residues. CDR3 sequence: CASNTPGQRLETQYF. CDR3 sequence (DNA): TGTGCCAGCAATACCCCGGGACAGAGATTGGAGACCCAGTACTTC.

V gene TRBV7-9 combines with J gene TRBJ1-5, with D maybe TRBD1 (5 bases). V shed 3 bases and J shed 6 bases, with 15 bases lying between them. The CDR3 contains 15 residues. Germline CDR1 is SEHNR and CDR2 is FQNEAQ (reference sequence). The CDR3 sequence is CASSLGITGIQPQHF. CDR3 nucleotide sequence: TGTGCCAGCAGCTTGGGGATTACAGGCATTCAGCCCCAGCATTTT.

This chain uses TRBV11-2 with TRBJ2-7; TRBD2 matches at 10 bases. The junction had 9 bases not matched to a gene; V was cut back by 4 bases and J by 0 bases. CDR1 and CDR2 from the germline V gene are SGHAT and FQNNGV. There are 17 residues in the CDR3. The CDR3: CASSSYPSGGFSYEQYF. DNA of the CDR3: TGTGCCAGCAGCTCTTATCCTAGCGGGGGTTTCTCCTACGAGCAGTACTTC. The whole variable domain, filled in from reference TRBV11-2 and TRBJ2-7, reads EAGVAQSPRYKIIEKRQSVAFWCNPISGHATLYWYQQILGQGPKLLIQFQNNGVVDDSQLPKDRFSAERLKGVDSTLKIQPAKLEDSAVYLCASSSYPSGGFSYEQYFGPGTRLTVT.

The gene calls are TRBV2 and TRBJ2-1; 16 bases fit TRBD2. Trimming at V came to 6 bases and at J to 6 bases, leaving 5 bases not matched to a gene. Germline values: CDR1 SNHLY, CDR2 FYNNEI. The CDR3 is 16 amino acids. CDR3 amino acids: CASRGTSGGAINEQFF. The CDR3 nucleotides read TGTGCCAGCAGGGGGACTAGCGGGGGGGCCATCAATGAGCAGTTCTTC.

The chain recombines TRBV7-2 with TRBJ1-5; 7 bases are a match to TRBD1. CDR3 length: 15 amino acids. Germline trimming cut 2 bases from V and 4 bases from J; bases unmatched to any gene: 5. Germline V gene sequence: CDR1 SGHTA, CDR2 FQGNSA. CDR3 sequence reads: CASSLQTGTNQPQHF. In DNA form, the CDR3 reads TGTGCCAGCAGCTTACAGACAGGGACAAATCAGCCCCAGCATTTT.

The V gene is TRBV29-1, the J gene TRBJ2-7; tentative D call: TRBD1 (5 bases). The CDR3 loop spans 15 amino acids. The V gene lost 0 bases and the J gene lost 3 bases, with 15 bases spanning the gap. Per germline, CDR1 SQVTM and CDR2 ANQGSEA. This CDR3 is CSVEDPDNPYYEQYF. The CDR3 nucleotides read TGCAGCGTTGAAGATCCGGACAACCCCTACTACGAGCAGTACTTC.

V is TRBV5-1 and J is TRBJ2-1; D is perhaps TRBD1 (6 bases). From germline, CDR1 is SGHRS and CDR2 YFSETQ. The V gene lost 4 bases and the J gene lost 5 bases, with 10 bases spanning the gap. The CDR3 has 13 residues. The CDR3 coding sequence is TGCGCCAGCAGCCAGAACAGGGACAATGAGCAGTTCTTC. Translation gives CASSQNRDNEQFF.

CDR3 DNA: TGCAGCGTTGAAGATAGGACAAGAGGAGATACGCAGTATTTT. Amino acid sequence: CSVEDRTRGDTQYF. The chain links TRBV29-1 to TRBJ2-3; tentatively, D is TRBD1 (5 bases). The CDR3 is 14 residues long. Germline assignment: CDR1 SQVTM and CDR2 ANQGSEA. The V end lost 0 bases, the J end lost 5 bases, and 12 bases lay between the germline ends.

This clone has only a few counts. This chain uses TRBV30 with TRBJ1-2; D possibly corresponds to TRBD1 (5 bases). V dropped 0 bases and J dropped 6 bases, with 17 bases sitting between them. The CDR3 has 15 residues. Germline CDR1 and CDR2: GTSNPN and SVGIG (reference sequence). The CDR3 nucleotides are TGTGCCTGGAGTGTAACCTCAGGGAAGAGGGATGGCTACACCTTC. Protein: CAWSVTSGKRDGYTF.

V usage is TRBV29-1 and J usage is TRBJ2-2; 13 bases are a match to TRBD2. The CDR3 loop spans 17 amino acids. J gave up 3 bases and V 8 bases, and 12 bases lay outside the gene matches. CDR1 is SQVTM and CDR2 is ANQGSEA in the germline V gene. The CDR3 region is CSPNGPLAGGDTGELFF. CDR3 DNA: TGCAGCCCGAACGGCCCACTAGCGGGAGGGGACACCGGGGAGCTGTTTTTT.

This sequence joins TRBV18 and TRBJ1-5; D may be TRBD1 (5 bases). V was trimmed by 3 bases and J by 6 bases, leaving 9 bases between them. The CDR3 totals 13 residues. Germline V gene sequence: CDR1 KGHSH, CDR2 LQKENI. The CDR3 region is CASSPSGGQPQHF. For the CDR3, the DNA is TGTGCCAGCTCACCGTCTGGGGGTCAGCCCCAGCATTTT.